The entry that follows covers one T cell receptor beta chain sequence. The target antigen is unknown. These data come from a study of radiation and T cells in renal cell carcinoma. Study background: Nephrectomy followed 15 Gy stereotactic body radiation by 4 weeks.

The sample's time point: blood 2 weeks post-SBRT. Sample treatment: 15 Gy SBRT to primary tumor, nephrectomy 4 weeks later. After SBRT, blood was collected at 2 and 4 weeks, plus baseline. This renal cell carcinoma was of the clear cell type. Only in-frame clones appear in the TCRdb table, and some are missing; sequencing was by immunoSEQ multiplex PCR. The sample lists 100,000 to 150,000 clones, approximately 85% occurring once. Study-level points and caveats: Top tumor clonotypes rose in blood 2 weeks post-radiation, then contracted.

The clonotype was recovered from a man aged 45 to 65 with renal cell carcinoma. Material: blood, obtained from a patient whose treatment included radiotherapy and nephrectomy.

Here the CDR3 reads CASSPGGRETDTQYF. The CDR3 coding sequence is TGCGCCAGCAGTCCTGGCGGGAGGGAAACAGATACGCAGTATTTT. V gene TRBV5-1 combines with J gene TRBJ2-3; 9 bases are a match to TRBD2. Trimming at V came to 5 bases and at J to 3 bases, leaving 7 bases not matched to a gene. The CDR3 totals 15 residues. Germline CDR1 SGHRS, CDR2 YFSETQ.